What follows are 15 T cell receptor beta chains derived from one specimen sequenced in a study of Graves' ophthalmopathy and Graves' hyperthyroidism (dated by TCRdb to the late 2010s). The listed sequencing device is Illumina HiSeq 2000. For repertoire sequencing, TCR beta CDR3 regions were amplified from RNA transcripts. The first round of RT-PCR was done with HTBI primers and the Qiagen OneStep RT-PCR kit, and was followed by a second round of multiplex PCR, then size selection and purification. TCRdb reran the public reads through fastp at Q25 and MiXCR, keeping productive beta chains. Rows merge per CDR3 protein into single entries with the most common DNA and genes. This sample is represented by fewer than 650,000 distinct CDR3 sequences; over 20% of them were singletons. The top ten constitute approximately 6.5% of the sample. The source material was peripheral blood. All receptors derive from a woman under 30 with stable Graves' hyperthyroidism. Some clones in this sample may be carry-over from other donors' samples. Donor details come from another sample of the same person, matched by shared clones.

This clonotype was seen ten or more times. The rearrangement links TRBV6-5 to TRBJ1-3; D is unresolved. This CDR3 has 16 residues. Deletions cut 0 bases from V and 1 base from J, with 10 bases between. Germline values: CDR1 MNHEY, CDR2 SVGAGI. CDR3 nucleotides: TGTGCCAGCAGTTACTCGAGGGATCCTTCTGGAAACACCATATATTTT. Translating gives CASSYSRDPSGNTIYF.

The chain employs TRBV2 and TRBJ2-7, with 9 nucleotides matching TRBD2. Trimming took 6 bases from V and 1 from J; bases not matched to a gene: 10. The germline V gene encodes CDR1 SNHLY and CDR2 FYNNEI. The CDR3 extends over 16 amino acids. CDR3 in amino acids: CASSERGLAASYEQYF. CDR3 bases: TGTGCCAGCAGCGAGAGGGGACTAGCCGCTTCCTACGAGCAGTACTTC.

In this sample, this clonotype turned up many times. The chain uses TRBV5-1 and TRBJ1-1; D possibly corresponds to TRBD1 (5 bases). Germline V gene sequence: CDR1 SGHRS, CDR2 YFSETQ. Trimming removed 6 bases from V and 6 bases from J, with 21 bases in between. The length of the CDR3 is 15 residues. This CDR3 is CASTRITGLIAEAFF. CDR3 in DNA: TGCGCCAGCACTAGGATAACGGGACTTATCGCTGAAGCTTTCTTT.

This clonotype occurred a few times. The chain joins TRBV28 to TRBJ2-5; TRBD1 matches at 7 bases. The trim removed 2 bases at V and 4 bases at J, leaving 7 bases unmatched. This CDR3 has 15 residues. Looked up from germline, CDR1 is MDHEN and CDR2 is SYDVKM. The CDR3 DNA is TGTGCCAGCAGTTTAAGACAGGGCGTTCGAGAGACCCAGTACTTC. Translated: CASSLRQGVRETQYF.

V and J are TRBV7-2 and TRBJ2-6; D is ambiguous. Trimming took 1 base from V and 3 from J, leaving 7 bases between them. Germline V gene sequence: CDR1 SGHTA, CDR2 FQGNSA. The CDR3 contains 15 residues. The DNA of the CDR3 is TGTGCCAGCAGCTTAGGTCCTGGTGGGGCCAACGTCCTGACTTTC. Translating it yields CASSLGPGGANVLTF.

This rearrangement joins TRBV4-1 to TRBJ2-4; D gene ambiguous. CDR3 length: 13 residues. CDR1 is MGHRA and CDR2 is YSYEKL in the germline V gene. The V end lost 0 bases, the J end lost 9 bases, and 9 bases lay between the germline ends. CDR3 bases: TGCGCCAGCAGCCAAGAAGCTTTCGGCATTCAGTACTTC. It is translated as CASSQEAFGIQYF.

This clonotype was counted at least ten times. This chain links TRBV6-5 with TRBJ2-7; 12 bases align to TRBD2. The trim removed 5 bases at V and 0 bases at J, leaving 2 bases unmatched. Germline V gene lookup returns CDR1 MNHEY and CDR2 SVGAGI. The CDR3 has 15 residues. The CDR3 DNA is TGTGCCAGCAGTACGACTAGCGGGAGCTCCTACGAGCAGTACTTC. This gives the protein CASSTTSGSSYEQYF.

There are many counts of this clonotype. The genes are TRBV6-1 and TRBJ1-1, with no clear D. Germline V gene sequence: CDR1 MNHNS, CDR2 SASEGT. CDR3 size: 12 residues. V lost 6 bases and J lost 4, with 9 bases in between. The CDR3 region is CASRDGATEAFF. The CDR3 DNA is TGTGCCAGCAGGGACGGAGCCACTGAAGCTTTCTTT.

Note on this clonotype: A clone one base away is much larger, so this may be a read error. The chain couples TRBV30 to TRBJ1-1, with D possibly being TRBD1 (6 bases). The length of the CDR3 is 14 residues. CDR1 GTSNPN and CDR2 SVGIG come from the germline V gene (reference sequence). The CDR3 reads CAWGKGGPLTEASF. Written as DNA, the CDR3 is TGTGCCTGGGGGAAAGGGGGGCCCCTTACTGAAGCTTCCTTT.

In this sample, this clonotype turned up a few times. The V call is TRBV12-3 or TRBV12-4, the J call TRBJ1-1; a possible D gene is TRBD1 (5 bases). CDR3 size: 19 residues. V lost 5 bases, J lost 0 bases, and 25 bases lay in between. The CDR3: CASSPSGTVDLFMNTEAFF. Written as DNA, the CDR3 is TGTGCCAGCAGTCCTAGCGGGACGGTAGATCTGTTCATGAACACTGAAGCTTTCTTT.

CDR3 loop: CASSPGSREQYF. CDR3 coding DNA: TGCGCCAGCAGCCCGGGGTCGAGAGAGCAGTACTTC. The rearrangement links TRBV5-1 to TRBJ2-7; D is perhaps TRBD2 (5 bases). The germline V gene has CDR1 SGHRS and CDR2 YFSETQ. CDR3 length equals 12 residues. The ends were cut back, 4 bases at V and 7 bases at J, with 12 bases in the middle. The entire variable domain, with the rest obtained from reference TRBV5-1 and TRBJ2-7, is as follows: KAGVTQTPRYLIKTRGQQVTLSCSPISGHRSVSWYQQTPGQGLQFLFEYFSETQRNKGNFPGRFSGRQFSNSRSEMNVSTLELGDSALYLCASSPGSREQYFGPGTRLTVT.

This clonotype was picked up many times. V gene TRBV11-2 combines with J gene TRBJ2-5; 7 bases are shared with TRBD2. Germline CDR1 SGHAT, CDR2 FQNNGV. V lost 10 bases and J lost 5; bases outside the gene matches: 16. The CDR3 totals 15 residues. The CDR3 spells CATHPGGIGVETQYF. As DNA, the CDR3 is TGTGCCACACATCCGGGGGGTATCGGAGTCGAGACCCAGTACTTC.

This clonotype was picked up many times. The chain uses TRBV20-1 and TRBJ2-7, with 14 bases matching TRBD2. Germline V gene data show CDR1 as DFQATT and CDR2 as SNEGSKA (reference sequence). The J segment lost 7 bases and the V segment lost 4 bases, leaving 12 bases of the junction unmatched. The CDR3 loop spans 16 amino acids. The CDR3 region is CSAIKAGTSGSGEQYF. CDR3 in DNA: TGCAGTGCTATTAAAGCCGGGACTAGCGGGAGCGGGGAGCAGTACTTC.

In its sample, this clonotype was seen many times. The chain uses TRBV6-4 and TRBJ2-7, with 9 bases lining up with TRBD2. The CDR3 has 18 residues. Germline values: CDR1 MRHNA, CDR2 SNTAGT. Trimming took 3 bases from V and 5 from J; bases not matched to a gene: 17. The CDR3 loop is CASSDRPWASGIDHEQYF. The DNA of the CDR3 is TGTGCCAGCAGTGATCGCCCGTGGGCTAGCGGGATTGACCACGAGCAGTACTTC.

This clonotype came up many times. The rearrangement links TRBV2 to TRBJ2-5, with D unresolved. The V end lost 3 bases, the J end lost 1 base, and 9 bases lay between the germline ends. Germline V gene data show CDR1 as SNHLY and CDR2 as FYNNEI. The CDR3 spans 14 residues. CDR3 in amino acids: CASSDLTPQETQYF. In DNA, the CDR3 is TGTGCCAGCAGTGATCTGACACCCCAAGAGACCCAGTACTTC.